This TCR beta chain was profiled in a study of control samples from healthy donors and cancer patients. The data were produced by immunoSEQ multiplex PCR, yet TCRdb's version contains in-frame clones alone and is incomplete. The sample consists of approximately 97,000 clones, roughly nine tenths of them appearing once. CDR3 length: 14 amino acids. CDR1 is KGHSH, CDR2 LQKENI, per germline. The V gene lost 2 bases and the J gene lost 4 bases, with 11 bases spanning the gap. The clonotype comes from a woman in her late teens or twenties in good health. The sequenced sample was blood. This chain links TRBV18 with TRBJ1-2, with D unclear. CDR3 nucleotides: TGTGCCAGCTCACCAAGCGGCAGCACCTATGGCTACACCTTC. Its translation: CASSPSGSTYGYTF.